One sample yielded the 11 T cell receptor beta chains listed below, sequenced in a study of cytomegalovirus exposure and HLA in healthy donors. Both 60 Vbeta primers and 13 Jbeta primers went into the PCR. Assay: immunoSEQ multiplex PCR; the TCRdb copy retains only in-frame clones and omits some. The sample lists fewer than 150,000 clones; 80% were seen once. Sequenced material: PBMCs. The receptors here all came from a female donor in good health and CMV-seronegative.

The J gene is TRBJ2-3, the V gene TRBV5-1, with 7 bases identical to TRBD2. The germline CDR1 and CDR2 sequences are SGHRS and YFSETQ. With 4 bases clipped from V and 4 bases from J, the junction kept 6 bases outside the gene matches. The CDR3 totals 14 residues. This CDR3 reads CASSRLSGADTQYF. CDR3 nucleotide sequence: TGCGCCAGCAGCAGACTCAGCGGGGCAGATACGCAGTATTTT.

The CDR3 region is CSVEPGGRWKNTEAFF. The CDR3 DNA reads as TGCAGCGTTGAACCAGGGGGGCGGTGGAAGAACACTGAAGCTTTCTTT. This chain connects TRBV29-1 to TRBJ1-1; 7 bases map to TRBD1. The length of the CDR3 is 16 residues. The J segment lost 1 base and the V segment lost 2 bases, leaving 10 bases of the junction unmatched. CDR1 is SQVTM and CDR2 is ANQGSEA in the germline V gene. Full variable domain (outside the CDR3, taken from reference TRBV29-1 and TRBJ1-1): SAVISQKPSRDICQRGTSLTIQCQVDSQVTMMFWYRQQPGQSLTLIATANQGSEATYESGFVIDKFPISRPNLTFSTLTVSNMSPEDSSIYLCSVEPGGRWKNTEAFFGQGTRLTVV.

This clone was observed once. The CDR3: CASSLVEGKTLAKNIQYF. As DNA, the CDR3 is TGTGCCAGCAGTTTGGTCGAGGGTAAAACCCTAGCCAAAAACATTCAGTACTTC. This chain uses TRBV28 with TRBJ2-4; possible D gene TRBD2, 5 bases. Trimming removed 3 bases at V and 0 bases at J, with 18 bases between. Germline CDR1 MDHEN, CDR2 SYDVKM. The CDR3 length is 18 residues.

This clone has just one count. The V call is TRBV9, the J call TRBJ2-1, with TRBD1 matching over 10 bases. J lost 13 bases, V lost 4 bases, and 11 bases had no gene match. This CDR3 contains 14 residues. Germline CDR1 SGDLS, CDR2 YYNGEE. The CDR3 is CASSFRQGASSQFF. The CDR3 DNA is TGTGCCAGCAGCTTCCGACAGGGGGCGAGTTCCCAGTTCTTC.

This sequence joins TRBV10-1 and TRBJ2-7, with 7 bases fitting TRBD2. The CDR3 is 13 residues long. Germline CDR1 and CDR2: WNHNN and SYGVQD (reference sequence). Trimming removed 10 bases from V and 3 bases from J; junction bases left unmatched: 9. The CDR3 nucleotides read TGCGCCAACCCAGCCCAGCGGGGCTACGAGCAGTACTTC. It specifies CANPAQRGYEQYF.

This clone has a single count. The chain recombines TRBV30 with TRBJ2-3, with D tentatively TRBD2 (5 bases). The CDR3 is 11 amino acids. CDR1 and CDR2 (germline): GTSNPN, SVGIG (reference sequence). V dropped 4 bases and J dropped 5 bases, with 7 bases sitting between them. The CDR3, as DNA: TGTGCCTGGATAGAGGGAGATACGCAGTATTTT. It is translated as CAWIEGDTQYF.

V is TRBV15 and J is TRBJ1-5; 8 nucleotides align to TRBD1. The CDR3 runs 16 residues. After removal of 6 bases from V and 6 bases from J, the junction contained 13 bases not matched to a gene. Per germline, CDR1 LNHNV and CDR2 YYDKDF (reference sequence). The CDR3 is CATSTIKTGARQPQHF. DNA of the CDR3: TGTGCCACCAGTACAATTAAGACAGGGGCTCGTCAGCCCCAGCATTTT.

This clone was recorded only once. CDR3 amino acids: CASSPQGQNTEAFF. Written as DNA, the CDR3 is TGTGCCAGCTCACCCCAGGGCCAGAACACTGAAGCTTTCTTT. The rearrangement joins TRBV18 to TRBJ1-1; possibly TRBD1 for D (5 bases). Germline CDR1 and CDR2: KGHSH and LQKENI. The CDR3 length is 14 residues. V was trimmed by 3 bases and J by 1 base, leaving 9 bases between them.

This chain links TRBV5-6 with TRBJ1-4; D gene unclear. The CDR3 has 15 amino acids. Trimming removed 0 bases at V and 0 bases at J, with 6 bases between. Germline V lookup: CDR1 SGHDT, CDR2 YYEEEE. This CDR3 is CASSLGSATNEKLFF. DNA for the CDR3: TGTGCCAGCAGCTTGGGGTCAGCAACTAATGAAAAACTGTTTTTT.

This clone was observed a few times. This chain connects TRBV11-2 to TRBJ2-3, with 7 bases fitting TRBD2. In germline, CDR1 is SGHAT, CDR2 FQNNGV. Unmatched junction bases numbered 7, after V lost 5 bases and J lost 5 bases. The length of the CDR3 is 14 residues. CDR3 sequence reads: CASSSKRDRDTQYF. CDR3 DNA sequence: TGTGCCAGCAGCAGCAAGCGGGATAGAGATACGCAGTATTTT.

A note on this clone: The sample carries other DNA sequences with the same CDR3. The rearrangement uses TRBV30 and TRBJ2-7, with 7 bases that match TRBD1. Germline CDR1 is GTSNPN and CDR2 is SVGIG (reference sequence). V dropped 0 bases and J dropped 3; count of bases not matched to a gene: 5. This CDR3 is built from 14 residues. CDR3 residues: CAWSVSGGIYEQYF. Written as DNA, the CDR3 is TGTGCCTGGAGTGTTTCAGGGGGAATCTACGAGCAGTACTTC.